The 22 T cell receptor beta chains below were found in one sample sequenced in a study of T cells after yellow fever vaccination. MiXCR, run by TCRdb on the 5' RACE reads, gives a single entry per CDR3 protein. The sample yields about 550,000 distinct CDR3 sequences, about 19% seen once. The material sequenced was PBMCs, taken 15 days after the yellow fever booster vaccination. The receptors here all came from a man younger than 45 who received the YFV17D yellow fever vaccine.

This clonotype appeared a few times. V is TRBV7-6 and J is TRBJ2-3; the D call may be TRBD1 or TRBD2 (5 bases each). This CDR3 contains 17 residues. Per the germline V gene, CDR1 is SGHVS and CDR2 is FNYEAQ. V lost 3 bases and J lost 2, with 18 bases in between. CDR3 sequence (DNA): TGTGCCAGCAGCTTTGGGGGTCTGCTCTCTTCCACAGATACGCAGTATTTT. This codes for CASSFGGLLSSTDTQYF.

J is TRBJ2-2 and V is TRBV6-5, with D perhaps assigned TRBD1 or TRBD2 (5 bases each). CDR3 length: 17 residues. The V gene lost 4 bases and the J gene lost 1 base, with 16 bases spanning the gap. From germline, CDR1 is MNHEY and CDR2 SVGAGI. The CDR3 region has the DNA TGTGCCAGCAGTTTAAAATCCGGGACCCTGAACACCGGGGAGCTGTTTTTT. Translating it yields CASSLKSGTLNTGELFF.

This clonotype appeared a few times. V usage is TRBV12-3 or TRBV12-4 and J usage is TRBJ2-1; D uncertain. V was clipped by 6 bases and J by 10 bases, with 13 bases between them. The CDR3 extends over 12 amino acids. CDR3 nucleotide sequence: TGTGCCAGCAGCCAAAGACGGAACGAGCAGTTCTTC. It specifies CASSQRRNEQFF.

The rearrangement uses TRBV20-1 and TRBJ2-5; 11 bases map to TRBD1. The germline V gene has CDR1 DFQATT and CDR2 SNEGSKA (reference sequence). Losses at the gene ends were 3 bases for V and 5 bases for J; bases not matched to a gene: 8. This CDR3 comprises 15 residues. This CDR3 is CSASDPGQGEETQYF. The CDR3 coding sequence is TGCAGTGCTAGTGACCCGGGACAGGGGGAGGAGACCCAGTACTTC.

The chain uses TRBV19 and TRBJ2-1; D could derive from TRBD1 or TRBD2 (5 bases each). The CDR3 covers 15 residues. V shed 2 bases and J shed 5 bases, with 13 bases lying between them. Germline-derived CDR1 and CDR2 are LNHDA and SQIVND (reference sequence). In nucleotides, the CDR3 is TGTGCCAGTAGTATAACAAGGGGACCCGACAATGAGCAGTTCTTC. This gives the protein CASSITRGPDNEQFF.

The V call is TRBV28, the J call TRBJ2-3; D remains unclear. Germline lookup yields CDR1 MDHEN and CDR2 SYDVKM. This CDR3 spans 14 amino acids. The ends were cut back, 6 bases at V and 3 bases at J, with 13 bases in the middle. The CDR3 loop is CASRTTEATDTQYF. CDR3 coding DNA: TGTGCCAGCAGGACAACCGAAGCGACAGATACGCAGTATTTT.

The chain is built from TRBV5-1 and TRBJ2-7; 9 bases are shared with TRBD1. Germline lookup yields CDR1 SGHRS and CDR2 YFSETQ. The length of the CDR3 is 14 residues. The trim removed 8 bases at V and 1 base at J, leaving 7 bases unmatched. CDR3 DNA sequence: TGCGCCAGTTTCCGGGACAGGGCTTCCTACGAGCAGTACTTC. Amino acids: CASFRDRASYEQYF.

The chain recombines TRBV6-1 with TRBJ1-4; TRBD1 matches 11 bases. Unmatched junction bases numbered 6, after V lost 8 bases and J lost 7 bases. Germline V gene lookup returns CDR1 MNHNS and CDR2 SASEGT. The CDR3 has 14 residues. CDR3 DNA sequence: TGTGCCAGCGGGAGGACAGGGGGCGGTGAAAAACTGTTTTTT. It encodes CASGRTGGGEKLFF.

The chain couples TRBV19 to TRBJ2-5; D is unresolved. The ends were cut back, 4 bases at V and 4 bases at J, with 13 bases in the middle. The CDR3 runs to 14 residues. Germline V gives CDR1 LNHDA, CDR2 SQIVND (reference sequence). CDR3 sequence reads: CASSKITDGETQYF. The DNA of the CDR3 is TGTGCCAGTAGTAAGATAACAGACGGAGAGACCCAGTACTTC.

The sample holds a few counts of this clonotype. The chain joins TRBV7-8 to TRBJ2-3; 8 bases agree with TRBD2. This CDR3 is 16 amino acids long. V was clipped by 7 bases and J by 6 bases; unmatched bases: 15. Germline V gene lookup returns CDR1 SGHVS and CDR2 FQNEAQ. The CDR3 DNA reads as TGTGCCAGCACCTTCCGGACTAGCAAGGGAGGGGATACGCAGTATTTT. Residues: CASTFRTSKGGDTQYF.

J is TRBJ2-7 and V is TRBV5-5, with D perhaps matching TRBD1 (6 bases). In germline, CDR1 is SGHKS, CDR2 YYEKEE (reference sequence). V shed 1 base and J shed 3 bases, with 17 bases lying between them. The CDR3 spans 16 residues. CDR3 in DNA: TGTGCCAGCAGCTTGAATCTCGTGGACAGACACTACGAGCAGTACTTC. Its protein is CASSLNLVDRHYEQYF.

The chain employs TRBV6-2 or TRBV6-3 and TRBJ2-6; D is perhaps TRBD1 (5 bases). Trimming stripped 6 bases from V and 0 bases from J, with 9 bases between. The CDR3 totals 15 residues. Germline CDR1 MNHEY, CDR2 SVGEGT. This CDR3 reads CASRDIPSGANVLTF. CDR3 coding DNA: TGTGCCAGCAGGGACATTCCCTCTGGGGCCAACGTCCTGACTTTC.

This clonotype was counted only a few times. Here the CDR3 reads CASSLVGIHEQYF. The CDR3 DNA reads TGCGCCAGCAGCTTGGTAGGGATCCACGAGCAGTACTTC. The rearrangement joins TRBV5-1 to TRBJ2-7, with no clear D. Trimming removed 0 bases at V and 5 bases at J, with 9 bases between. The germline gives CDR1 SGHRS, CDR2 YFSETQ. The CDR3 consists of 13 residues.

This clonotype was counted between two and nine times. This chain connects TRBV12-3 or TRBV12-4 to TRBJ1-4; D ambiguous. Trimming pared 5 bases from V and 8 bases from J, leaving 15 bases between. The CDR3 totals 14 residues. CDR3 loop: CASSHYRNGEKLFF. CDR3 bases: TGTGCCAGCAGTCATTACCGGAACGGCGAAAAACTGTTTTTT.

This rearrangement joins TRBV5-5 to TRBJ2-1; 7 bases match TRBD2. The junction had 13 bases not matched to a gene; V was cut back by 9 bases and J by 4 bases. Germline V gene lookup returns CDR1 SGHKS and CDR2 YYEKEE (reference sequence). The length of the CDR3 is 15 residues. The CDR3 region has the DNA TGTGCCACCCGGGGGGAACTACTTACTTACAATGAGCAGTTCTTC. Translated, it gives CATRGELLTYNEQFF.

The chain couples TRBV28 to TRBJ1-5; 8 nucleotides align to TRBD1. The CDR3 length is 15 residues. Germline CDR1 and CDR2: MDHEN and SYDVKM. V was pared by 6 bases and J by 5 bases, with 9 bases of the junction left unmatched. Written as DNA, the CDR3 is TGTGCCAGCAGCCTCGGGACAGGTCAGGATCAGCCCCAGCATTTT. It is translated as CASSLGTGQDQPQHF.

This clonotype has just a few counts. This chain connects TRBV9 to TRBJ1-1; D not resolved. The CDR3 is 15 residues long. Trimming left V 4 bases short and J 3 bases short, with 16 bases between. CDR1 is SGDLS and CDR2 is YYNGEE in the germline V gene. CDR3: CASSTHLGIDTEAFF. The DNA of the CDR3 is TGTGCCAGCAGCACCCATCTAGGTATTGACACTGAAGCTTTCTTT.

V usage is TRBV7-2 and J usage is TRBJ1-4, with 7 bases identical to TRBD1. Germline trimming cut 5 bases from V and 5 bases from J; bases unmatched to any gene: 11. The V gene's germline CDR1 is SGHTA and CDR2 FQGNSA. The CDR3 consists of 16 residues. The CDR3 coding sequence is TGTGCCAGCAGCCCCCAGGGGGGGTTTATAAATGAAAAACTGTTTTTT. Translating gives CASSPQGGFINEKLFF. Together with reference TRBV7-2 and TRBJ1-4, the CDR3 gives the full variable domain: GAGVSQSPSNKVTEKGKDVELRCDPISGHTALYWYRQSLGQGLEFLIYFQGNSAPDKSGLPSDRFSAERTGGSVSTLTIQRTQQEDSAVYLCASSPQGGFINEKLFFGSGTQLSVL.

The gene calls are TRBV20-1 and TRBJ2-6; a weak D match, TRBD2 (6 bases). CDR3 length equals 15 residues. Germline CDR1 DFQATT, CDR2 SNEGSKA (reference sequence). V lost 2 bases and J lost 1, with 9 bases in between. As DNA, the CDR3 is TGCAGTGCTAGAAAGACTAGGTCTGGGGCCAACGTCCTGACTTTC. Protein: CSARKTRSGANVLTF.

The chain has TRBV5-5 and TRBJ2-1; 12 bases map to TRBD2. The CDR3 totals 15 residues. Germline CDR1 is SGHKS and CDR2 is YYEKEE (reference sequence). J lost 9 bases, V lost 4 bases, and 8 bases had no gene match. The DNA for the CDR3 is TGTGCCAGCAGCCTACTAGCGGGAGGAGCGGGTGAGCAGTTCTTC. Translation gives CASSLLAGGAGEQFF. The full variable domain, with the rest looked up from reference TRBV5-5 and TRBJ2-1, is DAGVTQSPTHLIKTRGQQVTLRCSPISGHKSVSWYQQVLGQGPQFIFQYYEKEERGRGNFPDRFSARQFPNYSSELNVNALLLGDSALYLCASSLLAGGAGEQFFGPGTRLTVL.

This clonotype occurred a few times. The chain couples TRBV2 to TRBJ2-7; 7 bases are shared with TRBD2. Per the germline V gene, CDR1 is SNHLY and CDR2 is FYNNEI. The ends lost 5 bases at V and 4 bases at J; junction bases unmatched: 8. This CDR3 has 14 residues. The CDR3 protein is CASSQGGSVYEQYF. The DNA for the CDR3 is TGTGCCAGCAGTCAGGGCGGGAGTGTTTACGAGCAGTACTTC.

This clonotype was seen only a few times. The chain links TRBV29-1 to TRBJ1-1; possibly TRBD1 for D (5 bases). The germline gives CDR1 SQVTM, CDR2 ANQGSEA. The V end was cut by 2 bases, the J end by 4 bases, with 14 bases between. The CDR3 runs to 14 residues. CDR3 region: CSVESAGRATEAFF. CDR3 DNA sequence: TGCAGCGTTGAATCCGCAGGGCGGGCCACTGAAGCTTTCTTT.